This T cell receptor (beta chain) appears in the sequencing data of a study of metastatic and nonmetastatic thyroid tumors. The CDR3 contains 15 residues. The germline V gene has CDR1 MNHNY and CDR2 SVGAGI (reference sequence). Between the trimmed V and J ends, which lost 5 bases and 0 bases, there was a span of 12 bases. This clone was counted ten times or more. Each patient went into thyroid surgery without having received any treatment. With MiXCR, TCRdb called clones anew from the PCR reads. The table records tens of thousands of clones, approximately 34% of them present only once. The chain has TRBV6-6 and TRBJ2-3; possibly TRBD1 or TRBD2 for D (5 bases each). The sequenced material came from tumor tissue. The source of this sequence is a female donor with papillary thyroid cancer or a benign thyroid nodule (not recorded which). Some clones in this sample may be carry-over from other donors' samples. DNA for the CDR3: TGTGCCAGCAGTCATCGAGGGACCAGCACAGATACGCAGTATTTT. It yields the protein CASSHRGTSTDTQYF.